This is a list of T cell receptor beta chains from one sample in a study of blood T cell repertoires in COVID-19. Assay used: immunoSEQ multiplex PCR; TCRdb lists only in-frame clones, some missing. The sample carries over 65,000 clones, about 81% recorded once. Input material: peripheral blood. These receptors all stem from a human donor in a cohort sampled during active COVID-19. Both conserved end residues are part of each CDR3. Each record gives: J gene, V gene, CDR3 protein.

>TRBJ2-7|TRBV5-1
CASAQGFPYEQYF
>TRBJ2-2|TRBV18
CASSPPGLAGTGELFF
>TRBJ2-7|TRBV5-4
CASSLLAGGPGNEQYF
>TRBJ2-7|TRBV13
CASSFTQGSPYEQYF
>TRBJ1-5|TRBV6-2/TRBV6-3
CASSRNRGWGNQPQHF
>TRBJ2-7|TRBV5-1
CASSSTAFNSYEQYF
>TRBJ2-3|TRBV28
CASSLGAGVDTQYF
>TRBJ2-1|TRBV28
CASSFSGGEQFF
>TRBJ2-5|TRBV12-3/TRBV12-4
CASSTTGGTQYF
>TRBJ2-2|TRBV5-8
CASSFQLTGELFF
>TRBJ2-5|TRBV19
CASNPPRLAETGGRETQYF
>TRBJ1-1|TRBV30
CAWSRTETVSVGAFF
>TRBJ2-5|TRBV3-1/TRBV3-2
CASSSGDAGWSGVKGETQYF
>TRBJ1-2|TRBV5-8
CASSFRQLDGYTF
>TRBJ1-1|TRBV7-3
CASSSHGGGNTEAFF
>TRBJ2-7|TRBV4-3
CASSQDEGGTGSYEQYF
>TRBJ2-7|TRBV25-1
CASSEPHLYEQYF
>TRBJ2-5|TRBV5-4
CASSLGTSGLQETQYF
>TRBJ1-1|TRBV6-5
CASSWNQATEAFF
>TRBJ2-3|TRBV19
CASSFRVGTDTQYF
>TRBJ2-3|TRBV4-1
CASSRQGITDTQYF
>TRBJ2-5|TRBV11-2
CATSGGQETQYF
>TRBJ2-7|TRBV28
CASTRDSSYEQYF
>TRBJ2-1|TRBV6-5
CASTTKGVGEQFF
>TRBJ2-3|TRBV2
CASSAREVDTQYF
>TRBJ1-2|TRBV3-1/TRBV3-2
CASSLREAMSVGGYTF
>TRBJ2-1|TRBV10-3
CAISESMWTSGSNEQFF
>TRBJ2-5|TRBV7-2
CASSMQAGTSGRETQYF
>TRBJ2-1|TRBV28
CASRLPGLADSNEQFF
>TRBJ2-2|TRBV7-2
CASRGTSGTGSGELFF
>TRBJ2-7|TRBV19
CASSHATGYEQYF
>TRBJ2-3|TRBV27
CASTRAGLTDTQYF
>TRBJ2-3|TRBV7-3
CASSLSRDYTENTQYF
>TRBJ2-1|TRBV2
CASSLFRDSSSEQFF
>TRBJ1-2|TRBV6-2/TRBV6-3
CASSYLQGTYGYTF
>TRBJ2-1|TRBV3-1/TRBV3-2
CASSQDPLRESYNEQFF
>TRBJ2-5|TRBV6-5
CASRPGLAGGTQYF
>TRBJ2-6|TRBV29-1
CSVEPPGAGANVLTF
>TRBJ2-7|TRBV13
CARVSGLAGESYEQYF
>TRBJ1-6|TRBV2
CASNGGETSPLHF
>TRBJ2-7|TRBV18
CASSPGDSRGQYF
>TRBJ2-5|TRBV9
CASSEENQETQYF
>TRBJ2-4|TRBV19
CASSIQGARAEPAKNIQYF
>TRBJ2-1|TRBV4-3
CASSQWVAGASEQFF
>TRBJ2-2|TRBV6-2/TRBV6-3
CASSPSGLGTGELFF
>TRBJ1-4|TRBV10-3
CAISDGTGLEKLFF
>TRBJ2-1|TRBV7-6
CASSLSLAGVFYNEQFF
>TRBJ2-1|TRBV15
CATRDIAALDNEQFF
>TRBJ1-2|TRBV14
CASTPGQGSYGYTF
>TRBJ1-3|TRBV24-1
CAIRPPTGVYTIYF
>TRBJ2-1|TRBV18
CASSLRQEVRNEQFF
>TRBJ2-2|TRBV29-1
CSVSGSPTGELFF